Sequencing of this TCR beta chain was carried out in a study of CD8 T cells in ankylosing spondylitis. TCRdb used MiXCR to reprocess the 5' RACE reads, holding one entry per CDR3 protein. The repertoire holds about 250,000 distinct CDR3 sequences, with roughly a tenth as singletons. Material: blood, either unsorted or a sorted T cell fraction (not recorded which). This receptor was obtained from a male donor with ankylosing spondylitis or in good health (not recorded which).

The CDR3 DNA reads TGTGCCAGCAGCCGGACTAGCGGGGGGCTCTACAATGAGCAGTTCTTC. It specifies CASSRTSGGLYNEQFF. The chain links TRBV7-9 to TRBJ2-1; 14 bases match TRBD2. The CDR3 has 16 residues. Losses at the gene ends were 5 bases for V and 3 bases for J; bases not matched to a gene: 3. CDR1 and CDR2 (germline): SEHNR, FQNEAQ (reference sequence).